This entry lists 31 T cell receptor beta chains sequenced from one sample in a study of blood T cell repertoires in COVID-19. The repertoire was sequenced with immunoSEQ multiplex PCR; TCRdb's copy has only in-frame clones and lacks some. The sample consists of 180,000 or so clones, roughly 79% of them appearing once. The sample taken for sequencing was peripheral blood. These receptors were taken from a human donor with acute or convalescent COVID-19. The donor label of this sample is uncertain.

The V gene is TRBV27, the J gene TRBJ2-1; 12 bases agree with TRBD2. Trimming cost V 3 bases and J 9 bases; bases outside gene matches: 9. This CDR3 has 16 residues. Germline assignment: CDR1 MNHEY and CDR2 SMNVEV (reference sequence). CDR3 in amino acids: CASSFQTSGSVGEQFF. CDR3 DNA: TGTGCCAGCAGTTTTCAGACTAGCGGGAGTGTGGGTGAGCAGTTCTTC.

CDR3 sequence reads: CASSPQQGLAKNIQYF. Written as DNA, the CDR3 is TGTGCCAGCTCACCACAACAGGGTCTAGCCAAAAACATTCAGTACTTC. The chain is built from TRBV18 and TRBJ2-4, with a possible D match to TRBD1 (6 bases). With 1 base removed from V and 0 bases from J, the gap between germline ends came to 10 bases. Per the germline V gene, CDR1 is KGHSH and CDR2 is LQKENI. CDR3 length: 16 residues.

CDR3 DNA sequence: TGCAGCGTTGGGGGGCTTCAAGAGACCCAGTACTTC. It encodes CSVGGLQETQYF. This chain uses TRBV29-1 with TRBJ2-5; possibly TRBD1 for D (6 bases). V was trimmed by 4 bases and J by 2 bases, leaving 8 bases between them. The CDR3 loop spans 12 amino acids. Germline lookup yields CDR1 SQVTM and CDR2 ANQGSEA.

The J gene is TRBJ2-5, the V gene TRBV4-1, with D maybe TRBD2 (5 bases). The germline V gene encodes CDR1 MGHRA and CDR2 YSYEKL. V lost 1 base to trimming and J lost 4 bases, with 7 bases between them. The length of the CDR3 is 13 residues. DNA for the CDR3: TGCGCCAGCAGCCAAGCTGGGAGAGAGACCCAGTACTTC. Amino acid sequence: CASSQAGRETQYF.

Only a few counts were recorded for this clone. The chain couples TRBV27 to TRBJ2-4; TRBD1 might be the D (5 bases). Looked up from germline, CDR1 is MNHEY and CDR2 is SMNVEV (reference sequence). The V end lost 2 bases, the J end lost 3 bases, and 11 bases lay between the germline ends. The CDR3 is 15 amino acids. For the CDR3, the DNA is TGTGCCAGCAGTTTAGCAGGGTTTGGCAAAAACATTCAGTACTTC. Translated, it gives CASSLAGFGKNIQYF.

The rearrangement links TRBV9 to TRBJ2-2; 8 bases are shared with TRBD1. The germline V gene has CDR1 SGDLS and CDR2 YYNGEE. V shed 5 bases, J shed 6 bases, and the junction held 6 bases outside the gene matches. The CDR3 length is 14 residues. The CDR3 DNA is TGTGCCAGCAGAGATGACAGGGGATCCGGGGAGCTGTTTTTT. Its translation is CASRDDRGSGELFF.

The genes are TRBV10-3 and TRBJ2-1; 7 bases match TRBD2. V was clipped by 0 bases and J by 6 bases; unmatched bases: 5. The germline V gene encodes CDR1 ENHRY and CDR2 SYGVKD. The CDR3 sequence is 15 residues long. CDR3 protein: CAISESTGGSNEQFF. CDR3 nucleotide sequence: TGTGCCATCAGTGAGTCGACGGGGGGATCCAATGAGCAGTTCTTC.

This clone was seen just once. The chain joins TRBV4-2 to TRBJ2-5; TRBD2 matches 12 bases. The CDR3 is 16 amino acids. Germline CDR1 reads LGHNA; CDR2 reads YNFKEQ. The V segment lost 4 bases and the J segment 5 bases; nucleotides outside the gene matches: 8. CDR3 protein: CASSRRLAGEGETQYF. DNA of the CDR3: TGTGCCAGCAGCCGCCGACTAGCGGGAGAGGGCGAGACCCAGTACTTC.

The gene calls are TRBV3-1 (or the pseudogene TRBV3-2) and TRBJ1-1; D ambiguous. The CDR3 loop spans 12 amino acids. The V gene lost 3 bases and the J gene lost 9 bases, with 11 bases spanning the gap. CDR1 and CDR2 from the germline V gene are LGHDT and YNNKEL (reference sequence). CDR3 sequence (DNA): TGTGCCAGCAGCCAGAATCAGGTGAAAGCTTTCTTT. This gives the protein CASSQNQVKAFF.

The chain couples TRBV24-1 to TRBJ2-1; 7 bases line up with TRBD1. Germline CDR1 is KGHDR and CDR2 is SFDVKD. Unmatched junction bases numbered 13, after V lost 5 bases and J lost 1 base. The CDR3 extends over 18 amino acids. The CDR3 region has the DNA TGTGCCACCAGTGCTCTATCGACAGGGATAGGATCCTACAATGAGCAGTTCTTC. Translating it yields CATSALSTGIGSYNEQFF.

The rearrangement links TRBV6-1 to TRBJ1-5; a possible D gene is TRBD1 (6 bases). The V gene's germline CDR1 is MNHNS and CDR2 SASEGT. Trimming took 3 bases from V and 7 from J, leaving 16 bases between them. CDR3 size: 15 residues. CDR3 protein: CASSDRVGGGQPQHF. The CDR3 DNA reads TGTGCCAGCAGTGACAGGGTAGGGGGGGGGCAGCCCCAGCATTTT.

The chain carries TRBV7-3 and TRBJ2-1; tentatively, D is TRBD1 (5 bases). Germline assignment: CDR1 SGHTA and CDR2 FQGTGA. The CDR3 length is 15 residues. V lost 5 bases to trimming and J lost 0 bases, with 11 bases between them. The CDR3 DNA follows: TGTGCCAGCAGCGTTGGACATAACTCCTACAATGAGCAGTTCTTC. This encodes CASSVGHNSYNEQFF.

The chain has TRBV10-3 and TRBJ2-4; 9 bases fit TRBD1. V lost 5 bases to trimming and J lost 9 bases; unmatched junction nucleotides: 11. Germline assignment: CDR1 ENHRY and CDR2 SYGVKD. The CDR3 contains 15 residues. CDR3 in DNA: TGTGCCATCAGTACTGCGGGACAGGGAGGGGGCATTCAGTACTTC. Translated, it gives CAISTAGQGGGIQYF.

The chain is built from TRBV12-3 or TRBV12-4 and TRBJ2-2, with D possibly being TRBD1 (5 bases). V gave up 6 bases and J gave up 9 bases, with 14 bases separating them. The CDR3 has 13 residues. The CDR3: CASSPRVGRELFF. The CDR3 DNA reads as TGTGCCAGCAGCCCCAGGGTAGGAAGGGAGCTGTTTTTT.

The chain's CDR3 is CASSLSPQGYPLYEQYF. In DNA form, the CDR3 reads TGCGCCAGCAGCTTATCTCCGCAGGGCTACCCTCTCTACGAGCAGTACTTC. V gene TRBV5-1 combines with J gene TRBJ2-7; TRBD1 might be the D (5 bases). The CDR3 has 17 amino acids. V was shortened by 2 bases and J by 3 bases, with 21 bases between the two germline ends. Germline V gene data show CDR1 as SGHRS and CDR2 as YFSETQ.

V gene TRBV7-6 combines with J gene TRBJ1-1; TRBD1 agrees at 8 bases. CDR1 and CDR2 (germline): SGHVS, FNYEAQ. The J segment lost 5 bases and the V segment lost 2 bases, leaving 7 bases of the junction unmatched. The CDR3 totals 15 residues. The CDR3 DNA sequence: TGTGCCAGCAGCTTATCTCAGGGGGCGAGGACTGAAGCTTTCTTT. This translates into CASSLSQGARTEAFF.

The V gene is TRBV6-5, the J gene TRBJ2-3; D is perhaps TRBD2 (6 bases). The CDR3 is 10 amino acids. Germline CDR1 is MNHEY and CDR2 is SVGAGI. CDR3 nucleotide sequence: TGTGCGGGGGGATCTACTACGCAGTATTTT. It specifies CAGGSTTQYF.

Here the CDR3 reads CASSQGSIGNEQFF. The CDR3 DNA follows: TGTGCCAGCAGTCAGGGCTCTATTGGCAATGAGCAGTTCTTC. The genes are TRBV27 and TRBJ2-1; TRBD1 might be the D (5 bases). The V end was cut by 5 bases, the J end by 6 bases, with 14 bases between. The germline V gene has CDR1 MNHEY and CDR2 SMNVEV (reference sequence). CDR3 size: 14 residues.

The chain combines TRBV5-1 with TRBJ1-3; 7 positions match TRBD1. There are 19 residues in the CDR3. The V gene's germline CDR1 is SGHRS and CDR2 YFSETQ. Trimming removed 5 bases from V and 2 bases from J; junction bases left unmatched: 19. The CDR3 loop is CASSKDGQARTITGNTIYF. CDR3 nucleotides: TGCGCCAGCAGTAAAGATGGACAGGCCCGCACTATTACTGGAAACACCATATATTTT.

This chain links TRBV18 with TRBJ2-1; 10 nucleotides agree with TRBD2. V dropped 5 bases and J dropped 3; count of bases not matched to a gene: 4. Per the germline V gene, CDR1 is KGHSH and CDR2 is LQKENI. The CDR3 covers 15 residues. CDR3 bases: TGTGCCAGCTCAATCGGGACTAGCGACTACAATGAGCAGTTCTTC. Protein: CASSIGTSDYNEQFF.

The chain has TRBV19 and TRBJ1-2; the match to TRBD1 covers 9 bases. V was clipped by 9 bases and J by 4 bases; unmatched bases: 9. The CDR3 covers 14 residues. CDR1 LNHDA and CDR2 SQIVND come from the germline V gene (reference sequence). The CDR3 bases are TGTGCCAGCTCCCGGGACAGGGAAATCTATGGCTACACCTTC. Amino acid sequence: CASSRDREIYGYTF. The variable domain in full, with the rest retrieved from reference TRBV19 and TRBJ1-2, is DGGITQSPKYLFRKEGQNVTLSCEQNLNHDAMYWYRQDPGQGLRLIYYSQIVNDFQKGDIAEGYSVSREKKESFPLTVTSAQKNPTAFYLCASSRDREIYGYTFGSGTRLTVV.

The V and J genes are TRBV18 and TRBJ2-1; TRBD1 might be the D (6 bases). Germline lookup yields CDR1 KGHSH and CDR2 LQKENI. CDR3 length: 15 amino acids. V was cut by 3 bases and J by 5 bases, with 14 bases left in between. The CDR3 DNA is TGTGCCAGCTCACCCCCTGGACAGTTAAACAATGAGCAGTTCTTC. Amino acid sequence: CASSPPGQLNNEQFF.

The rearrangement links TRBV6-1 to TRBJ2-7, with 8 bases identical to TRBD2. J lost 2 bases, V lost 3 bases, and 9 bases had no gene match. Germline V gives CDR1 MNHNS, CDR2 SASEGT. The CDR3 has 16 residues. The chain's CDR3 is CASSDQTSGIPYEQYF. In DNA, the CDR3 is TGTGCCAGCAGTGATCAAACTAGCGGAATACCCTACGAGCAGTACTTC.

V usage is TRBV27 and J usage is TRBJ2-7; TRBD2 matches at 7 bases. With V trimmed by 2 bases and J by 2 bases, 0 bases remained unmatched. The CDR3 runs to 13 residues. Germline V gene sequence: CDR1 MNHEY, CDR2 SMNVEV (reference sequence). CDR3 loop: CASSLRGAYEQYF. In DNA form, the CDR3 reads TGTGCCAGCAGTTTACGGGGGGCCTACGAGCAGTACTTC.

This chain connects TRBV6-6 to TRBJ2-7, with D perhaps matching TRBD1 (6 bases). Deletions cut 6 bases from V and 3 bases from J, with 9 bases between. The CDR3 has 12 amino acids. Looked up from germline, CDR1 is MNHNY and CDR2 is SVGAGI (reference sequence). The CDR3 nucleotides read TGTGCCAGCAGCGAACAGGGCTACGAGCAGTACTTC. As protein: CASSEQGYEQYF.

This chain connects TRBV18 to TRBJ1-3; the D is unclear. Germline CDR1 KGHSH, CDR2 LQKENI. The CDR3 sequence is 14 residues long. Deletions cut 6 bases from V and 0 bases from J, with 9 bases between. CDR3 sequence (DNA): TGTGCCAGCTCGCGGGAAGACTCTGGAAACACCATATATTTT. It is translated as CASSREDSGNTIYF.

The chain uses TRBV23-1 and TRBJ2-7; a weak D match, TRBD2 (6 bases). TRBV23-1 is filed as an ORF, its function uncertain. This CDR3 is built from 13 residues. V gave up 11 bases and J gave up 0 bases, with 14 bases separating them. This CDR3 reads CAPLGGFSYEQYF. CDR3 sequence (DNA): TGCGCCCCCTTGGGGGGTTTCTCCTACGAGCAGTACTTC.

The genes are TRBV10-3 and TRBJ1-5, with a weak D call TRBD1 (6 bases). The CDR3 spans 15 residues. Germline assignment: CDR1 ENHRY and CDR2 SYGVKD. Deletions cut 2 bases from V and 6 bases from J, with 14 bases between. CDR3 amino acids: CAISEGAGVGQPQHF. The CDR3 coding sequence is TGTGCCATCAGTGAGGGGGCAGGGGTCGGTCAGCCCCAGCATTTT.

The chain recombines TRBV7-2 with TRBJ2-1; perhaps TRBD2 as D (6 bases). CDR3 length: 14 residues. Germline CDR1 reads SGHTA; CDR2 reads FQGNSA. V was clipped by 5 bases and J by 7 bases, with 15 bases between them. CDR3 bases: TGTGCCAGCAGCAAGTGGGCTAGCGCAAATGAGCAGTTCTTC. This codes for CASSKWASANEQFF.

The rearrangement links TRBV6-5 to TRBJ2-7, with D uncertain. V was cut by 2 bases and J by 0 bases, with 5 bases left in between. The V gene's germline CDR1 is MNHEY and CDR2 SVGAGI. This CDR3 comprises 13 residues. CDR3 region: CASSYRSSYEQYF. Here the CDR3 DNA reads TGTGCCAGCAGTTACCGGAGCTCCTACGAGCAGTACTTC.

V and J are TRBV10-3 and TRBJ2-1; the match to TRBD2 covers 12 bases. V lost 2 bases, J lost 6 bases, and 8 bases stayed unmatched. Germline V gene data show CDR1 as ENHRY and CDR2 as SYGVKD. CDR3 length equals 17 residues. CDR3 bases: TGTGCCATCAGTGAGGTGGGAAGACTAGCGGGAGCCAATGAGCAGTTCTTC. It yields the protein CAISEVGRLAGANEQFF.